A single sample gave rise to the 4 T cell receptor beta chains below, sequenced in a study of blood T cell repertoires in COVID-19. Using immunoSEQ multiplex PCR, the repertoire was profiled, and TCRdb retains in-frame clones only, with some absent. The table lists about 280,000 clones, approximately 83% of them singletons. Source material: peripheral blood. The source is a woman in her twenties or thirties who had recovered from COVID-19.

V gene TRBV19 combines with J gene TRBJ2-7; 7 nucleotides agree with TRBD2. CDR1 and CDR2 from the germline V gene are LNHDA and SQIVND (reference sequence). V gave up 8 bases and J gave up 0 bases; unmatched junction bases: 7. CDR3 size: 14 residues. The CDR3, as DNA: TGTGCCAGTGCTGCCCGGGACTACTCCTACGAGCAGTACTTC. It encodes CASAARDYSYEQYF.

The V and J genes are TRBV7-2 and TRBJ2-1; TRBD2 agrees at 14 bases. The germline V gene has CDR1 SGHTA and CDR2 FQGNSA. The ends lost 4 bases at V and 9 bases at J; junction bases unmatched: 8. The CDR3 covers 16 residues. The CDR3 is CASSSRGLAGVSEQFF. CDR3 nucleotide sequence: TGTGCCAGCAGCTCACGGGGACTAGCGGGAGTAAGTGAGCAGTTCTTC.

This rearrangement joins TRBV19 to TRBJ1-1, with TRBD1 matching 8 bases. Unmatched junction bases numbered 9, after V lost 4 bases and J lost 8 bases. The CDR3 is 14 amino acids. Germline V gives CDR1 LNHDA, CDR2 SQIVND (reference sequence). For the CDR3, the DNA is TGTGCCAGTAGTAGCGACCGGGACAGGAGAGAAGCTTTCTTT. It codes for CASSSDRDRREAFF. Combining the CDR3 with reference TRBV19 and TRBJ1-1 gives the whole variable domain DGGITQSPKYLFRKEGQNVTLSCEQNLNHDAMYWYRQDPGQGLRLIYYSQIVNDFQKGDIAEGYSVSREKKESFPLTVTSAQKNPTAFYLCASSSDRDRREAFFGQGTRLTVV.

The rearrangement uses TRBV5-5 and TRBJ2-7, with a possible D match to TRBD2 (6 bases). Trimming pared 0 bases from V and 4 bases from J, leaving 14 bases between. This CDR3 is built from 15 residues. The germline V gene encodes CDR1 SGHKS and CDR2 YYEKEE (reference sequence). CDR3 nucleotides: TGTGCCAGCAGCTTGGTGACCGGGAGTGGGTACGAGCAGTACTTC. Translating gives CASSLVTGSGYEQYF.